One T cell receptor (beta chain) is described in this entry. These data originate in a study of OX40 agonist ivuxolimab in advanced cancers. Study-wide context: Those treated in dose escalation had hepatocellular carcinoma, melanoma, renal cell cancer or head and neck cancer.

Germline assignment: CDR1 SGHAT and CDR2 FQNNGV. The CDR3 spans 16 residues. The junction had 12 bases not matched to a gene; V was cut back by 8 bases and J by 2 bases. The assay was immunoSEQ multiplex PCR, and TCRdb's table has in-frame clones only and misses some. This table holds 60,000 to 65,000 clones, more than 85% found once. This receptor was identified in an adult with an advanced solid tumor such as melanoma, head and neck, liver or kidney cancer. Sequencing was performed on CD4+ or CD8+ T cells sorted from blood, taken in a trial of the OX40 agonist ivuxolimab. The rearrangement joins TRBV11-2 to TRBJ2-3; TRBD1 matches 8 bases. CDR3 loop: CASPALGTGDTDTQYF. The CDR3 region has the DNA TGTGCCAGCCCAGCCCTTGGGACAGGAGACACAGATACGCAGTATTTT.